These 29 T cell receptor beta chains were all obtained from the same sample, sequenced in a study of blood T cell repertoires in COVID-19 (dated by TCRdb to 2020 to 2022). Library preparation employed the immunoSEQ multiplex PCR assay. In TCRdb, the immuneACCESS table is reduced to in-frame sequences with V and J assigned. These tables do not hold every clone; where another copy was compared, an unresolved V gene accounts for under half, and the others remain unexplained. The sample table holds 250,000 to 300,000 clones, of which about 86% were seen once. Around 4.1% of the sample belongs to the ten largest clones. Sequencing was carried out using PBMCs or T cells enriched from blood (not recorded which). These receptor sequences come from a man under 40 with acute COVID-19.

This clone has only one observation. J is TRBJ2-7 and V is TRBV10-2; TRBD1 is a possible D gene (6 bases). CDR3 length: 16 residues. Trimming removed 5 bases at V and 2 bases at J, with 19 bases between. Germline loops: CDR1 WSHSY, CDR2 SAAADI. CDR3 nucleotide sequence: TGCGCCAGCAGTACTACTATTGGGGGCTGGACCTACGAGCAGTACGTC. Amino acid sequence: CASSTTIGGWTYEQYV.

This chain links TRBV2 with TRBJ2-5, with 7 bases aligning to TRBD1. J gave up 5 bases and V 7 bases, and 10 bases lay outside the gene matches. CDR1 and CDR2 from the germline V gene are SNHLY and FYNNEI. This CDR3 comprises 14 residues. The CDR3 sequence is CASTRAGGSETQYF. The CDR3 bases are TGTGCCAGCACCCGGGCAGGGGGAAGCGAGACCCAGTACTTC.

The chain joins TRBV20-1 to TRBJ2-3; the match to TRBD2 covers 8 bases. Trimming cost V 3 bases and J 6 bases; bases outside gene matches: 8. Germline CDR1 and CDR2: DFQATT and SNEGSKA (reference sequence). The CDR3 consists of 14 residues. CDR3 nucleotide sequence: TGCAGTGCTAGTCGGGGGGGCGTAACGGATACGCAGTATTTT. Translated, it gives CSASRGGVTDTQYF.

The J gene is TRBJ1-5, the V gene TRBV6-6, with a possible D match to TRBD1 (5 bases). The germline V and J ends were trimmed by 7 bases and 1 base, with 8 bases remaining between them. The CDR3 length is 13 residues. Germline V CDR1 and CDR2: MNHNY, SVGAGI (reference sequence). CDR3 protein: CASTDSSNQPQHF. In DNA, the CDR3 is TGTGCCAGCACTGACAGCAGCAATCAGCCCCAGCATTTT.

The chain employs TRBV12-5 and TRBJ1-6; 12 positions agree with TRBD1. CDR3 length: 16 residues. CDR1 and CDR2 from the germline V gene are LGHNT and FRNRAP. V lost 6 bases, J lost 5 bases, and 5 bases stayed unmatched. This CDR3 is CASGLGTGGNNSPLHF. The CDR3 nucleotides read TGTGCTAGTGGGCTCGGGACAGGGGGCAATAATTCACCCCTCCACTTT.

The rearrangement joins TRBV7-9 to TRBJ2-2; a weak D match, TRBD2 (6 bases). Germline values: CDR1 SEHNR, CDR2 FQNEAQ (reference sequence). Trimming took off 5 bases at V and 7 bases at J, with 14 bases between the two ends. This CDR3 comprises 14 residues. CDR3 DNA: TGTGCCAGCAGCCTCCTGGGGGGAATCGGGGAGCTGTTTTTT. It is translated as CASSLLGGIGELFF.

The chain has TRBV4-1 and TRBJ2-1; no clear D gene. This CDR3 has 16 amino acids. V was shortened by 0 bases and J by 6 bases, with 15 bases between the two germline ends. Germline values: CDR1 MGHRA, CDR2 YSYEKL. The chain's CDR3 is CASSQEYPPHFNEQFF. CDR3 in DNA: TGCGCCAGCAGCCAAGAATACCCCCCCCACTTCAATGAGCAGTTCTTC.

The chain employs TRBV5-4 and TRBJ2-5; 10 nucleotides line up with TRBD2. V was pared by 4 bases and J by 4 bases, with 7 bases of the junction left unmatched. The CDR3 is made up of 15 amino acids. Germline V gene sequence: CDR1 SGHNT, CDR2 YYREEE (reference sequence). The CDR3 reads CASSPAGGQVETQYF. The CDR3 DNA sequence: TGTGCCAGCAGCCCAGCGGGGGGGCAAGTAGAGACCCAGTACTTC.

The chain joins TRBV19 to TRBJ1-1; no clear D gene. The CDR3 sequence is 15 residues long. Trimming cost V 0 bases and J 4 bases, with 12 bases left between them. CDR1 LNHDA and CDR2 SQIVND come from the germline V gene (reference sequence). The CDR3 nucleotides read TGTGCCAGTAGTATAGATCATGCGGGGATCACTGAAGCTTTCTTT. Translation: CASSIDHAGITEAFF.

J is TRBJ1-5 and V is TRBV11-2, with no clear D. This CDR3 region has 15 residues. From germline, CDR1 is SGHAT and CDR2 FQNNGV. V was pared by 5 bases and J by 5 bases, with 16 bases between. The CDR3 region has the DNA TGTGCCAGCAGCCTGGGCCCCGAGAAGGATCAGCCCCAGCATTTT. It yields the protein CASSLGPEKDQPQHF.

The chain recombines TRBV30 with TRBJ1-3; TRBD1 agrees at 7 bases. The CDR3 has 14 amino acids. The junction had 5 bases not matched to a gene; V was cut back by 2 bases and J by 4 bases. In germline, CDR1 is GTSNPN, CDR2 SVGIG (reference sequence). In DNA, the CDR3 is TGTGCCTGGAGTACTCCGGGACAGGGAAACACCATATATTTT. Translation: CAWSTPGQGNTIYF.

The chain has TRBV19 and TRBJ2-5; TRBD1 matches 7 bases. The germline CDR1 and CDR2 sequences are LNHDA and SQIVND (reference sequence). This CDR3 has 13 amino acids. V lost 5 bases, J lost 5 bases, and 5 bases stayed unmatched. CDR3 in DNA: TGTGCCAGTAGTTCGACAGGGTGGGAGACCCAGTACTTC. Translation: CASSSTGWETQYF.

This chain connects TRBV7-8 to TRBJ2-7, with 7 bases that match TRBD1. The CDR3 has 14 amino acids. Trimming cost V 5 bases and J 3 bases; bases outside gene matches: 7. Germline V gene sequence: CDR1 SGHVS, CDR2 FQNEAQ. The CDR3 DNA reads as TGTGCCAGCAGCGTAACCGGGACAGACTACGAGCAGTACGTC. As protein: CASSVTGTDYEQYV.

This chain uses TRBV6-2 or TRBV6-3 with TRBJ2-1; no clear D. CDR1 MNHEY and CDR2 SVGEGT come from the germline V gene. Trimming pared 2 bases from V and 4 bases from J, leaving 12 bases between. This CDR3 comprises 15 residues. CDR3: CASSYTPVVYNEQFF. CDR3 nucleotide sequence: TGTGCCAGCAGTTACACGCCTGTAGTTTACAATGAGCAGTTCTTC.

V and J are TRBV12-3 or TRBV12-4 and TRBJ1-2; TRBD1 is a possible D gene (5 bases). V shed 6 bases and J shed 4 bases, with 12 bases lying between them. The CDR3 length is 13 residues. The CDR3 spells CASSSTGSYGYTF. The CDR3, as DNA: TGTGCCAGCAGCTCTACAGGTTCCTATGGCTACACCTTC.

This clone was seen a single time. The rearrangement uses TRBV7-8 and TRBJ1-2; D is undetermined. The CDR3 length is 13 residues. The ends were cut back, 5 bases at V and 6 bases at J, with 13 bases in the middle. Germline V gives CDR1 SGHVS, CDR2 FQNEAQ. The DNA of the CDR3 is TGTGCCAGCAGCGCCTCTTCCCCAGATGGCTACACCTTC. Translated: CASSASSPDGYTF.

Of note for this clone: This sample also contains other DNA sequences that code for the same CDR3. The chain combines TRBV18 with TRBJ2-7; TRBD1 aligns across 9 bases. The V and J ends lost 4 bases and 4 bases, in that order; junction bases with no gene match: 2. CDR1 KGHSH and CDR2 LQKENI come from the germline V gene. The CDR3 runs to 13 residues. CDR3 sequence reads: CASSQDRGYEQYV. CDR3 DNA sequence: TGTGCCAGCTCACAAGACAGGGGGTACGAGCAGTACGTC.

The CDR3 spells CATSRGQDLPIYGYTF. CDR3 coding DNA: TGTGCCACCAGCAGAGGACAGGACCTGCCGATCTATGGCTACACCTTC. The V and J genes are TRBV15 and TRBJ1-2; a possible D gene is TRBD1 (6 bases). The CDR3 runs 16 residues. Germline V gene lookup returns CDR1 LNHNV and CDR2 YYDKDF (reference sequence). With 1 base removed from V and 4 bases from J, the gap between germline ends came to 16 bases.

This sequence joins TRBV5-6 and TRBJ2-1; TRBD1 matches 9 bases. There are 17 residues in the CDR3. V lost 2 bases to trimming and J lost 8 bases; unmatched junction nucleotides: 14. Germline-derived CDR1 and CDR2 are SGHDT and YYEEEE. The CDR3 spells CASSLTPGQGYWDEQFF. The CDR3 nucleotides are TGTGCCAGCAGCTTAACACCGGGACAGGGTTATTGGGATGAGCAGTTCTTC.

The table lists this clone with many counts. The rearrangement uses TRBV9 and TRBJ1-2; TRBD1 might be the D (6 bases). CDR1 is SGDLS and CDR2 is YYNGEE in the germline V gene. The CDR3 is 12 residues long. V lost 1 base and J lost 10, with 11 bases in between. CDR3 DNA sequence: TGTGCCAGCAGCGTAACCGTGGGACACTACACCTTC. Protein: CASSVTVGHYTF. Drawing the rest from reference TRBV9 and TRBJ1-2, the complete variable domain is DSGVTQTPKHLITATGQRVTLRCSPRSGDLSVYWYQQSLDQGLQFLIQYYNGEERAKGNILERFSAQQFPDLHSELNLSSLELGDSALYFCASSVTVGHYTFGSGTRLTVV.

The chain is built from TRBV12-3 or TRBV12-4 and TRBJ1-1; D ambiguous. V shed 0 bases and J shed 10 bases, with 9 bases lying between them. This CDR3 is built from 12 residues. CDR3 nucleotide sequence: TGTGCCAGCAGTTTAGCGCAGAATACAGCTTTCTTT. Amino acid sequence: CASSLAQNTAFF.

This clone was seen just once. The chain couples TRBV28 to TRBJ2-7; D is unresolved. The end of the DNA fits TRBJ2-5 better, so the J call may be wrong. Germline V CDR1 and CDR2: MDHEN, SYDVKM. The CDR3 length is 16 residues. The chain's CDR3 is CASSSLSALGRETQYF. CDR3 DNA: TGTGCCAGCAGTTCACTTTCGGCATTGGGTCGGGAGACCCAGTACTTC.

This clone was seen just once. CDR3 bases: TGTGCCAGCAGCCTAAACCTTGAAGCTTTCTTT. Its protein is CASSLNLEAFF. This chain joins TRBV5-4 and TRBJ1-1; D is unresolved. Germline V gene data show CDR1 as SGHNT and CDR2 as YYREEE (reference sequence). This CDR3 contains 11 residues. With 4 bases removed from V and 7 bases from J, the gap between germline ends came to 8 bases.

This chain uses TRBV28 with TRBJ2-7; TRBD1 is a possible D gene (6 bases). Germline-derived CDR1 and CDR2 are MDHEN and SYDVKM. This CDR3 region has 16 residues. Trimming removed 6 bases at V and 2 bases at J, with 20 bases between. In DNA, the CDR3 is TGTGCCAGCAGCCTTGGTCGGACAGAAAGAACCTACGAGCAGTACGTC. This sequence encodes CASSLGRTERTYEQYV.

The chain carries TRBV29-1 and TRBJ2-1; a possible D gene is TRBD1 (5 bases). CDR3 length: 14 amino acids. V lost 4 bases and J 3 bases, leaving 13 bases between the germline ends. Germline-derived CDR1 and CDR2 are SQVTM and ANQGSEA. The CDR3 region has the DNA TGCAGCGTTGTAAGCCCCGACAGCTACAATGAGCAGTTCTTC. Translating gives CSVVSPDSYNEQFF.

The J gene is TRBJ2-6, the V gene TRBV6-2 or TRBV6-3; the D is unclear. The V gene's germline CDR1 is MNHEY and CDR2 SVGEGT. V was clipped by 3 bases and J by 0 bases, with 3 bases between them. The CDR3 has 14 residues. CDR3 in DNA: TGTGCCAGCAGTTATAGCTCTGGGGCCAACGTCCTGACTTTC. Translated: CASSYSSGANVLTF.

The chain links TRBV28 to TRBJ1-4; 8 bases line up with TRBD1. Germline CDR1 and CDR2: MDHEN and SYDVKM. The CDR3 spans 14 residues. V shed 7 bases, J shed 8 bases, and the junction held 9 bases outside the gene matches. The CDR3, as DNA: TGTGCCAGCACCCACAGGGGGAAGTTGGAAAAACTGTTTTTT. This gives the protein CASTHRGKLEKLFF.

This chain links TRBV5-1 with TRBJ1-2; 8 positions match TRBD1. V dropped 5 bases and J dropped 7; count of bases not matched to a gene: 7. The CDR3 has 13 residues. Germline lookup yields CDR1 SGHRS and CDR2 YFSETQ. The CDR3 is CASRSTGAGGYTF. For the CDR3, the DNA is TGCGCCAGCAGATCGACAGGGGCGGGTGGCTACACCTTC. Full variable domain (rest looked up from reference TRBV5-1 and TRBJ1-2): KAGVTQTPRYLIKTRGQQVTLSCSPISGHRSVSWYQQTPGQGLQFLFEYFSETQRNKGNFPGRFSGRQFSNSRSEMNVSTLELGDSALYLCASRSTGAGGYTFGSGTRLTVV.

The rearrangement joins TRBV6-5 to TRBJ2-3; D possibly corresponds to TRBD2 (7 bases). The CDR3 extends over 16 amino acids. Trimming removed 0 bases from V and 5 bases from J, with 15 bases in between. The germline V gene has CDR1 MNHEY and CDR2 SVGAGI. The CDR3 loop is CASSYSGGGLGDTQYF. The DNA for the CDR3 is TGTGCCAGCAGTTACTCTGGGGGGGGGCTGGGAGATACGCAGTATTTT.